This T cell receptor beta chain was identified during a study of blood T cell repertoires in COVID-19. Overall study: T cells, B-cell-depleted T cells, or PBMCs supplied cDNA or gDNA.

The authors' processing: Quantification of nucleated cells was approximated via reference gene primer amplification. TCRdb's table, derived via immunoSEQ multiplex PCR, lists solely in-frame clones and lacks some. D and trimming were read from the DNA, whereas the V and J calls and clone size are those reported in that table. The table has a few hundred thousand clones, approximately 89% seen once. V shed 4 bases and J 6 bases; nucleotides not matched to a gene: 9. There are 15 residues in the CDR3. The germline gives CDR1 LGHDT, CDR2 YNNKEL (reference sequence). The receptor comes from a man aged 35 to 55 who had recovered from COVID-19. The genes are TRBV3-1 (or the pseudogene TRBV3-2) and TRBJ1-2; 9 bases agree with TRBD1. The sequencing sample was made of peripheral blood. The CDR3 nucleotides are TGTGCCAGCAGCCTTCCGGGACAGGGTTTTCATGGCTACACCTTC. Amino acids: CASSLPGQGFHGYTF.